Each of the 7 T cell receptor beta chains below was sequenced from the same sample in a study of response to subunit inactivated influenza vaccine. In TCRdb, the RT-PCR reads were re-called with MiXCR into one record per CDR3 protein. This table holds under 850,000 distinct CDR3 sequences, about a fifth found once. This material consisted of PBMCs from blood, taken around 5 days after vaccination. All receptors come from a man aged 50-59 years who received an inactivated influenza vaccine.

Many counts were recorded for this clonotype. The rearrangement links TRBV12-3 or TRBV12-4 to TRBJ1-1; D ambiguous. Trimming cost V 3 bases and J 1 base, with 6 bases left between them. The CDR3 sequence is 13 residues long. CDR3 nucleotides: TGTGCCAGCAGTTTTTCAGCGAACACTGAAGCTTTCTTT. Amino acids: CASSFSANTEAFF.

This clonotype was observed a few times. The CDR3 protein is CSARDIQGKNYEQYF. CDR3 in DNA: TGCAGTGCTAGAGATATACAGGGGAAAAACTACGAGCAGTACTTC. The rearrangement joins TRBV20-1 to TRBJ2-7; 7 nucleotides match TRBD1. Germline V gene sequence: CDR1 DFQATT, CDR2 SNEGSKA (reference sequence). This CDR3 spans 15 amino acids. After removal of 0 bases from V and 3 bases from J, the junction contained 8 bases not matched to a gene.

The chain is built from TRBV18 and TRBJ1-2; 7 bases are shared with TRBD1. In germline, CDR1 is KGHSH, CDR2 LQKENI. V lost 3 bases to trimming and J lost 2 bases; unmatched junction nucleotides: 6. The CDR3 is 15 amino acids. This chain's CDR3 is CASSPPGQQNYGYTF. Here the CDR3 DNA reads TGTGCCAGCTCACCGCCGGGACAGCAGAACTATGGCTACACCTTC. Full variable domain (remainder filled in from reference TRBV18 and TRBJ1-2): NAGVMQNPRHLVRRRGQEARLRCSPMKGHSHVYWYRQLPEEGLKFMVYLQKENIIDESGMPKERFSAEFPKEGPSILRIQQVVRGDSAAYFCASSPPGQQNYGYTFGSGTRLTVV.

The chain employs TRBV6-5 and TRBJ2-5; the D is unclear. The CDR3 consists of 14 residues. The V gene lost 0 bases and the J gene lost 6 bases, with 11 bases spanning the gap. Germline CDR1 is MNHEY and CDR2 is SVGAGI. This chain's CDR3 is CASSYSEGLKTQYF. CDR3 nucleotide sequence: TGTGCCAGCAGTTACTCTGAAGGGTTGAAGACCCAGTACTTC.

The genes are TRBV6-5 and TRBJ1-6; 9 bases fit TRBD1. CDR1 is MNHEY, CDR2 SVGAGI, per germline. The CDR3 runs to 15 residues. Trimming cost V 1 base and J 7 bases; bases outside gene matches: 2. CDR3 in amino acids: CASSYYGQGNSPLHF. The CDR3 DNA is TGTGCCAGCAGTTACTACGGACAGGGGAATTCACCCCTCCACTTT.

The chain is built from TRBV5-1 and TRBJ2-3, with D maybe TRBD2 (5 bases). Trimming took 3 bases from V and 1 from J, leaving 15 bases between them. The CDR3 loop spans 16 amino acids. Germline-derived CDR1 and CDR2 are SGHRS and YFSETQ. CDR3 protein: CASSSGRRAGTDTQYF. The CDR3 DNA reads TGCGCCAGCAGCTCCGGCCGGCGGGCTGGCACAGATACGCAGTATTTT.

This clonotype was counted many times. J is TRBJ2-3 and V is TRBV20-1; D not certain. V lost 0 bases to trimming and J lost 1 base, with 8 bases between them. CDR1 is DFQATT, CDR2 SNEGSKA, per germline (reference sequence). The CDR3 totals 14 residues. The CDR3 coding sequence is TGCAGTGCTAGAGATTGGGCGGGCACAGATACGCAGTATTTT. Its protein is CSARDWAGTDTQYF.